The present T cell receptor (beta chain) was sequenced within a study of early T cells in non-severe SARS-CoV-2 infection. Study details: Alpha and beta chains were unpaired, from unsorted whole-blood bulk RNA.

Germline CDR1 reads MNHEY; CDR2 reads SVGAGI. The CDR3 spans 14 residues. The V and J ends lost 5 bases and 3 bases respectively, with 10 bases between them. Regarding this clonotype: Its specificity is not known.

Overall study results and limits: Lookups in VDJdb leaned toward anti-spike CD8 responses and missed private and CD4 specificities.

As part of library construction, unique molecular identifiers were attached to individual cDNA molecules. TCRdb re-called the 5' RACE reads through MiXCR, storing one row per CDR3 protein. The data hold 80,000 to 95,000 distinct CDR3 sequences, with about 15% observed a single time. This receptor was taken from an adult who was a healthcare worker with PCR-confirmed SARS-CoV-2 infection or an uninfected control (not recorded which). V usage is TRBV6-5 and J usage is TRBJ2-2, with D unresolved. This material consisted of whole blood, taken at baseline. The CDR3 loop reads CASSASGDTGELFF. CDR3 DNA sequence: TGTGCCAGCAGTGCCTCTGGGGACACCGGGGAGCTGTTTTTT.